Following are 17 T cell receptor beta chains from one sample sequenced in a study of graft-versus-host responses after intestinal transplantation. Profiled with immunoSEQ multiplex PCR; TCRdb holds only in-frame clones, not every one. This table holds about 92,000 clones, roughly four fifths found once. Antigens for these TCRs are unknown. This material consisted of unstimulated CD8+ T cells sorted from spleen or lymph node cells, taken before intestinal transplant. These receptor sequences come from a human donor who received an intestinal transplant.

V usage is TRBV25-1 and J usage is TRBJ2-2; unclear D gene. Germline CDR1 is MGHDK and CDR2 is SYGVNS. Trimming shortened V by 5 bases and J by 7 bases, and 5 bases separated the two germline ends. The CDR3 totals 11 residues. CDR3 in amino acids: CASSQGGELFF. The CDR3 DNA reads TGTGCCAGCAGTCAAGGCGGGGAGCTGTTTTTT.

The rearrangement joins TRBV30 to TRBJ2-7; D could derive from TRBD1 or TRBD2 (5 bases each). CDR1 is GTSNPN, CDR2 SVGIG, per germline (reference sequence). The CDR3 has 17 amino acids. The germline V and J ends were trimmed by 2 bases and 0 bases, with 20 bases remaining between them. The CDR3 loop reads CAWSTSLGTASSYEQYF. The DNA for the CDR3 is TGTGCCTGGAGTACCTCTTTGGGGACGGCGAGCTCCTACGAGCAGTACTTC.

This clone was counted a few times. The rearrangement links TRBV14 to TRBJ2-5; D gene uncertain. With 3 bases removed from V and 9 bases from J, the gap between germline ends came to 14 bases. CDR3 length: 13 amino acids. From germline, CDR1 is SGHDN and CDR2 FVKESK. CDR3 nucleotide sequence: TGTGCCAGCAGCCATGTCGGCGGTGGGGCCCAGTACTTC. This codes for CASSHVGGGAQYF.

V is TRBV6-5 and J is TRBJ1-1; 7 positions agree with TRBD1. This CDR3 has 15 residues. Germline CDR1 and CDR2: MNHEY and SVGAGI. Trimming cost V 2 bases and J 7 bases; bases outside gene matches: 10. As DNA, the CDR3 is TGTGCCAGCAGTTACAGTTTATCCGGGACAGATGAAGCTTTCTTT. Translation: CASSYSLSGTDEAFF.

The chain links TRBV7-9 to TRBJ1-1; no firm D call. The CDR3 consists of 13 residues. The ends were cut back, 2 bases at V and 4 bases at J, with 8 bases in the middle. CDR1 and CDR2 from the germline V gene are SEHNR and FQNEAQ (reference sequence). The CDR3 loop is CASSLSPATEAFF. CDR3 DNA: TGTGCCAGCAGCTTAAGTCCCGCCACTGAAGCTTTCTTT.

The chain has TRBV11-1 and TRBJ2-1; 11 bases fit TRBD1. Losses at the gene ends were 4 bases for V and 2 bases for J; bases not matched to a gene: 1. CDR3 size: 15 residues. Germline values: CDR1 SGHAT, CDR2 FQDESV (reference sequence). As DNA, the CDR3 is TGTGCCAGCAGCTGGACAGGGGGCGCCTACAATGAGCAGTTCTTC. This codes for CASSWTGGAYNEQFF.

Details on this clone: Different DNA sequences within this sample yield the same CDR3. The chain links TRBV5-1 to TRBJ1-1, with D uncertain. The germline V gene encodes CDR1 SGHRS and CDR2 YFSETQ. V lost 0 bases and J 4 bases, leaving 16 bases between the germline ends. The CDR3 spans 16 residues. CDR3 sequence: CASSLGRHSRITEAFF. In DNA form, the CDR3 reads TGCGCCAGCAGCTTGGGTAGGCACTCTCGTATCACTGAAGCTTTCTTT.

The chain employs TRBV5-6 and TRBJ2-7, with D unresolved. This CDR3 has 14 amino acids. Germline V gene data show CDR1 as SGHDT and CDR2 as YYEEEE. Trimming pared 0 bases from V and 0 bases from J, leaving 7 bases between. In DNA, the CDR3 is TGTGCCAGCAGCTTGGCCGCCAGCTCCTACGAGCAGTACTTC. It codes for CASSLAASSYEQYF.

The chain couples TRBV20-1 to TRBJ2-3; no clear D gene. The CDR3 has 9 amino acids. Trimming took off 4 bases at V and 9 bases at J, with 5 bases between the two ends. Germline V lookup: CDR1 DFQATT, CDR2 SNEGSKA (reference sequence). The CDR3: CSAIGTQYF. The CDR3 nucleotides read TGCAGTGCTATCGGCACGCAGTATTTT.

CDR3 sequence reads: CASSLLAGDEQYF. The CDR3 nucleotides read TGTGCCAGCAGTTTACTAGCGGGAGACGAGCAGTACTTC. The V gene is TRBV28, the J gene TRBJ2-7; 10 bases map to TRBD2. This CDR3 spans 13 amino acids. The V gene's germline CDR1 is MDHEN and CDR2 SYDVKM. J gave up 5 bases and V 2 bases, and 0 bases lay outside the gene matches.

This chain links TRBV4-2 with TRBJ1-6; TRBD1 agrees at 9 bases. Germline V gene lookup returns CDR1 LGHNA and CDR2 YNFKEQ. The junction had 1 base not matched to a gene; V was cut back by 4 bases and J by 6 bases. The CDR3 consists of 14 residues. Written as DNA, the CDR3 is TGTGCCAGCAGCCCGGGACAGGGTAATTCACCCCTCCACTTT. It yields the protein CASSPGQGNSPLHF.

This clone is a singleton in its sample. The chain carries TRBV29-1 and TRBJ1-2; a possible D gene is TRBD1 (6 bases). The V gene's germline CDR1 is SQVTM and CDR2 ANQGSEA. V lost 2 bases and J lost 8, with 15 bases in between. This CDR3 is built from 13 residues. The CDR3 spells CSVETGKVGGYTF. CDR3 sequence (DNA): TGCAGCGTTGAAACAGGGAAGGTAGGGGGCTACACCTTC.

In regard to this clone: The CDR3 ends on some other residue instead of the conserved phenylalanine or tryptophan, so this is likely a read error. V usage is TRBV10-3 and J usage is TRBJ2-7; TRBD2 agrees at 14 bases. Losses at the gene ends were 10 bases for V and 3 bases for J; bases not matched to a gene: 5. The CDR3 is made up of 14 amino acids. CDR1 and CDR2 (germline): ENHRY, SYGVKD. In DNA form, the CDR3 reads TGTGCCACAAGGACTAGCGGGAGGATCTACGAGCAGTACCTC. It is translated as CATRTSGRIYEQYL.

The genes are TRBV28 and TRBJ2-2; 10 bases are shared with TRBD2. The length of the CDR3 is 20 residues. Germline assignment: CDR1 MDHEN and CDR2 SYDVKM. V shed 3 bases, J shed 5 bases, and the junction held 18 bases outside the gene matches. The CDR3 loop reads CASSFFGGGSTSGPTGELFF. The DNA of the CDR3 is TGTGCCAGCAGTTTTTTCGGAGGGGGGTCGACTAGCGGGCCTACCGGGGAGCTGTTTTTT.

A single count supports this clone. Written as DNA, the CDR3 is TGTGCCAGCAGCCAAGACCCCAGGGACACCGGGGAGCTGTTTTTT. This codes for CASSQDPRDTGELFF. V and J are TRBV14 and TRBJ2-2, with D perhaps TRBD1 (5 bases). This CDR3 comprises 15 residues. Deletions cut 0 bases from V and 3 bases from J, with 8 bases between. Per germline, CDR1 SGHDN and CDR2 FVKESK. Complete variable domain (other parts from reference TRBV14 and TRBJ2-2): EAGVTQFPSHSVIEKGQTVTLRCDPISGHDNLYWYRRVMGKEIKFLLHFVKESKQDESGMPNNRFLAERTGGTYSTLKVQPAELEDSGVYFCASSQDPRDTGELFFGEGSRLTVL.

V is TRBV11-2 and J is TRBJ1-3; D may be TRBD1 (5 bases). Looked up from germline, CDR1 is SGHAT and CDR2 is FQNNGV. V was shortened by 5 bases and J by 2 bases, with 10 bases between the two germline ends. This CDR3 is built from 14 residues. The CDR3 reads CASSPGTAGNTIYF. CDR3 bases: TGTGCCAGCAGCCCCGGGACTGCTGGAAACACCATATATTTT.

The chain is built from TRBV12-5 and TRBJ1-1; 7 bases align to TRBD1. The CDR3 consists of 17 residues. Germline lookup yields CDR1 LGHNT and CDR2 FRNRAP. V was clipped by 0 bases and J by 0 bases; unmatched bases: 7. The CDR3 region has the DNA TGTGCTAGTGGTTTGGTAGGGACAGCGGTCATGAACACTGAAGCTTTCTTT. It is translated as CASGLVGTAVMNTEAFF.